This TCR beta chain was sequenced during a study of metastatic and nonmetastatic thyroid tumors (dated by TCRdb to 2020 to 2021). With regard to the full study: Repertoires were compared across peripheral blood and tumor or nodule tissue samples from malignant and benign thyroid patients. What the work shows at the level of the full study, not this receptor alone: In both blood and tumor samples, malignant tumors were reported to have significantly higher TCR beta diversity than benign nodules.

This clone was observed a few times. The antigen it recognizes is unknown. Nothing much larger sits one base from this clone, and base qualities are not available. The germline V end is reduced by 6 bases and the J end by 7 bases; junction bases left unmatched: 3. The CDR3 measures 12 amino acids from cysteine to phenylalanine. Only the CDR3 portion is preserved as DNA: 36 bases, with reading frame beginning at the first base. Reading the germline V gene gives CDR1 MNHNS and CDR2 SASEGT. No treatment had been received by any patient before thyroid surgery. The study retrospectively analysed patient clinical samples collected from 2012 to 2018 using T-cell receptor beta sequencing. Library creation used PCR. The sample was run on an Illumina HiSeq 4000. High-throughput sequencing was used to profile the TCR beta-chain CDR3 region of every patient. The paper's processing steps were these. Drawing on CDR3 differences between clinicopathological groups, the researchers built a classifier meant to tell apart patients with distant-metastatic papillary thyroid cancer. Repertoire diversity was assessed with the Shannon index, and tumor-blood repertoire similarity with the Morisita-Horn index. TCRdb reanalyzed the raw reads on its own, using fastp at Q25 for trimming and MiXCR for clone calling, and kept in-frame beta chains. In this record, the V and J calls reflect TCRdb's handling and not the investigators' own analysis. This sample has roughly 15,000 clones in its table, and around 28% of those were observed once. The ten largest account for roughly an eighth of the sample.

Sample: tumor tissue. This receptor was taken from a male donor with papillary thyroid cancer or a benign thyroid nodule (not recorded which). Some clones in this sample may be carry-over from other donors' samples. The rearranged segments are TRBV6-1 and TRBJ2-7; 10 of the junction bases match TRBD1. This receptor carries the CDR3 CASRGDRGEQYF. The base sequence is TGTGCCAGCAGGGGGGACAGGGGAGAGCAGTACTTC.